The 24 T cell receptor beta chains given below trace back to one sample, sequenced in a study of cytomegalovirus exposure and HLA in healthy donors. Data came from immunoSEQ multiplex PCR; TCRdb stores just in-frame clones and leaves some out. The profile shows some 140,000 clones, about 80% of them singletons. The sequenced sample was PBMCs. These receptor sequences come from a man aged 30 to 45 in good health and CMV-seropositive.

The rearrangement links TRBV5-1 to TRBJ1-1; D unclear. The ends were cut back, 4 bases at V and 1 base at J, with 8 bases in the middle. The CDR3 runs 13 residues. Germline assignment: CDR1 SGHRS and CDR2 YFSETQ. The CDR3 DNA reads TGCGCCAGCAGCACACAGACGAACACTGAAGCTTTCTTT. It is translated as CASSTQTNTEAFF. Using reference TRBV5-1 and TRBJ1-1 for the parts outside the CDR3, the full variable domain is KAGVTQTPRYLIKTRGQQVTLSCSPISGHRSVSWYQQTPGQGLQFLFEYFSETQRNKGNFPGRFSGRQFSNSRSEMNVSTLELGDSALYLCASSTQTNTEAFFGQGTRLTVV.

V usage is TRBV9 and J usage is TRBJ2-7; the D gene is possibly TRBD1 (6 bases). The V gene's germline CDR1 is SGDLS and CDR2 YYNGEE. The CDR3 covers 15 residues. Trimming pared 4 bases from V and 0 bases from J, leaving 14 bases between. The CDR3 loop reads CASSPGQGSSYEQYF. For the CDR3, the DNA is TGTGCCAGCAGCCCCGGGCAGGGGAGCTCCTACGAGCAGTACTTC.

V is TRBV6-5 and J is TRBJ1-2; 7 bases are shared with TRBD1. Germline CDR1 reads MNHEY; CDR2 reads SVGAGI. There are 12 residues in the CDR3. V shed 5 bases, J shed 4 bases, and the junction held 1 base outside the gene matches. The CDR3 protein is CASSPGGYGYTF. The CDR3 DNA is TGTGCCAGCAGTCCAGGGGGCTATGGCTACACCTTC.

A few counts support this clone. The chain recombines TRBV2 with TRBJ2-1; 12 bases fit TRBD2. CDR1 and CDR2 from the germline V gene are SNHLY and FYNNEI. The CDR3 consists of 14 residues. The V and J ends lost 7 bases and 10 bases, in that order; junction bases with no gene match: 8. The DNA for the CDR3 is TGTGCCAGCAATCTTGGCCTAGCGGGAGGGGAGCAGTTCTTC. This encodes CASNLGLAGGEQFF.

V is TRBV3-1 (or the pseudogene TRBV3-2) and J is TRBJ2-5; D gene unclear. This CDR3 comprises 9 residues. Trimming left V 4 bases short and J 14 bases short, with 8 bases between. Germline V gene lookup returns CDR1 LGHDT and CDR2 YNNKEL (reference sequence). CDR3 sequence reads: CASSPFPYF. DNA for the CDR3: TGTGCCAGCAGCCCTTTCCCTTACTTC.

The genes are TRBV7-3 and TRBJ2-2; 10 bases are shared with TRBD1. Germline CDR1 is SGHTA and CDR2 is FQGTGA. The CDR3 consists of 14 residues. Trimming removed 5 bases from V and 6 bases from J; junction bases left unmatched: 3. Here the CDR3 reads CASSHGQGAGELFF. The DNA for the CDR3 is TGTGCCAGCAGCCACGGACAGGGGGCCGGGGAGCTGTTTTTT.

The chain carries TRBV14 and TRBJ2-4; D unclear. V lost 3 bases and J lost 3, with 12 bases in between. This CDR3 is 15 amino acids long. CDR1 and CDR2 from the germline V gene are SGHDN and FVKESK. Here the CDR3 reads CASSHLRYNKNIQYF. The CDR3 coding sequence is TGTGCCAGCAGCCACCTCAGGTACAACAAAAACATTCAGTACTTC.

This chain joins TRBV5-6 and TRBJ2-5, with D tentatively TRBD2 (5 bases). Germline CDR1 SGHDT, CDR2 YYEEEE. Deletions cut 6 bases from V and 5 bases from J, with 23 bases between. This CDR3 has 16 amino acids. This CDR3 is CASNSSPKRAGETQYF. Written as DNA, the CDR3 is TGTGCCAGCAACTCTAGCCCTAAGAGGGCCGGGGAGACCCAGTACTTC.

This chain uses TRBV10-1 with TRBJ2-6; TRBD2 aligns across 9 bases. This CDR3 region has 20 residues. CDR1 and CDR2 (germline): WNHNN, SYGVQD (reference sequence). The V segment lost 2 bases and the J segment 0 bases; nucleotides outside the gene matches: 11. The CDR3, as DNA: TGCGCCAGCAGTGAGGGGCCCGCGGGGGGGATTGGCTCTGGGGCCAACGTCCTGACTTTC. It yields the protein CASSEGPAGGIGSGANVLTF.

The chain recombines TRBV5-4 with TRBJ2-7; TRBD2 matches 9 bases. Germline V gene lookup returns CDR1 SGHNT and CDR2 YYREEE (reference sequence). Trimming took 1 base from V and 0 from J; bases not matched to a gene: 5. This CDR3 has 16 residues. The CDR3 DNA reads TGTGCCAGCAGCTTGCCCCTTAGCGGGAGCTCCTACGAGCAGTACTTC. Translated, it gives CASSLPLSGSSYEQYF.

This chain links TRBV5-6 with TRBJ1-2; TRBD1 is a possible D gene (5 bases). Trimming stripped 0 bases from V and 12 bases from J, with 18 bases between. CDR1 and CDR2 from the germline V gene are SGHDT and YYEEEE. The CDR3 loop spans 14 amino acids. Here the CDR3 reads CASSLADSGLSDTF. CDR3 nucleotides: TGTGCCAGCAGCTTGGCCGACAGTGGGCTTTCGGACACCTTC.

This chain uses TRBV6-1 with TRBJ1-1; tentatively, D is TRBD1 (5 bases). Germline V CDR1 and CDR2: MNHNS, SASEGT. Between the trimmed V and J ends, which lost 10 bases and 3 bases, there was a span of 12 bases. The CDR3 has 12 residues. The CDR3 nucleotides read TGTGCCACCGCGGACACCTACACTGAAGCTTTCTTT. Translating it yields CATADTYTEAFF.

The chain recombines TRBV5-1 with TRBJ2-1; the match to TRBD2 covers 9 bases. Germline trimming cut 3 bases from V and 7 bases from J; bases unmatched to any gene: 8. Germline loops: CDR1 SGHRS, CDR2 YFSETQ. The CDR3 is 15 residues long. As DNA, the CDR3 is TGCGCCAGCAGCTCTTTAGCGGGGGCACTAAATGAGCAGTTCTTC. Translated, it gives CASSSLAGALNEQFF.

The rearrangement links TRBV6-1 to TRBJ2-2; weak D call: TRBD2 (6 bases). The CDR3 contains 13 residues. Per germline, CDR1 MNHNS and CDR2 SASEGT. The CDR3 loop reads CAVAGLYTGELFF. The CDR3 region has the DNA TGTGCAGTTGCGGGGCTGTACACCGGGGAGCTGTTTTTT.

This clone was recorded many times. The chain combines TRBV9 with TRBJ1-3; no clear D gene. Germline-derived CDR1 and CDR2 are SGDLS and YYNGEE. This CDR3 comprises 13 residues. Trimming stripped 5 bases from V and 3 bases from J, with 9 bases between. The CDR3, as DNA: TGTGCCAGCAGTCGGGGAGATGGAAACACCATATATTTT. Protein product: CASSRGDGNTIYF.

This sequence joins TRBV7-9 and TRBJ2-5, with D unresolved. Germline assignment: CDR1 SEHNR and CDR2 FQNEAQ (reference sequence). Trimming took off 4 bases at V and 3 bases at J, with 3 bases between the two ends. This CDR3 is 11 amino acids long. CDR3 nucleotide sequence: TGTGCCAGCAGCTCTGAAGAGACCCAGTACTTC. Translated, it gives CASSSEETQYF.

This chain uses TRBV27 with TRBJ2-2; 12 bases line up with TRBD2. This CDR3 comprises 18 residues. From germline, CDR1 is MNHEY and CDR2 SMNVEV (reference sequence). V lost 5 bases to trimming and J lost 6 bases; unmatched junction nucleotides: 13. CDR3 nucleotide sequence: TGTGCCAGCAGTCTCTATCTCAAACTAGCGGGAGGACCCGGGGAGCTGTTTTTT. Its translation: CASSLYLKLAGGPGELFF.

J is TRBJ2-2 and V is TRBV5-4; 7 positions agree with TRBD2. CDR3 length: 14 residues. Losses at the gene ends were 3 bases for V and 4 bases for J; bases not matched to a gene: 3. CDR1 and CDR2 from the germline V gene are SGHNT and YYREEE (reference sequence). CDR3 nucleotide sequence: TGTGCCAGCAGCTATGGGACTACCACCGGGGAGCTGTTTTTT. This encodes CASSYGTTTGELFF.

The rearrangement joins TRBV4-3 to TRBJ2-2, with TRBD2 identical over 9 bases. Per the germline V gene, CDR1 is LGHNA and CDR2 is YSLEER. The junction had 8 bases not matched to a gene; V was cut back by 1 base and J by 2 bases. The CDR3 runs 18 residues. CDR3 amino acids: CASSQVLAGLSNTGELFF. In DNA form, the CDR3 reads TGCGCCAGCAGCCAAGTTCTAGCGGGGCTATCAAACACCGGGGAGCTGTTTTTT.

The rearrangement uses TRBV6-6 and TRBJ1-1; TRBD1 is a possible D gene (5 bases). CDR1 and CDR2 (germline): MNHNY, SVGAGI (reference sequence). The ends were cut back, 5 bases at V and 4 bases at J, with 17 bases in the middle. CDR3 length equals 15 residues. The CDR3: CASSAALGGVTEAFF. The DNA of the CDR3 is TGTGCCAGCAGTGCCGCCTTGGGGGGGGTCACTGAAGCTTTCTTT.

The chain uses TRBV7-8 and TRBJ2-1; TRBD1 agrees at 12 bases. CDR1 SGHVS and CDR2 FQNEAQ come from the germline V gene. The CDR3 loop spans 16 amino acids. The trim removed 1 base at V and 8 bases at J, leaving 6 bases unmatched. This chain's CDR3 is CASSLVPGQGAHEQFF. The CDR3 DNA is TGTGCCAGCAGCTTAGTCCCGGGACAGGGGGCGCATGAGCAGTTCTTC.

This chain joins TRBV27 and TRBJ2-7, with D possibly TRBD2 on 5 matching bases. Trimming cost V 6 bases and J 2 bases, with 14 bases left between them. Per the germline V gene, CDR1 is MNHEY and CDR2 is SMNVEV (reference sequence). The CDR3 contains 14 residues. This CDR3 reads CASSSPPGTYEQYF. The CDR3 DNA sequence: TGTGCCAGCAGCTCCCCCCCGGGGACCTACGAGCAGTACTTC.

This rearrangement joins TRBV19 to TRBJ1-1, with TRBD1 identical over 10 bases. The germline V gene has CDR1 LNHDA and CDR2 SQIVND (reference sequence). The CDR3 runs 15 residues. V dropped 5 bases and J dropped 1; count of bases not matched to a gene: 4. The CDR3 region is CASSRTGGPNTEAFF. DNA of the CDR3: TGTGCCAGTAGTCGGACAGGGGGACCGAACACTGAAGCTTTCTTT.

The CDR3, as DNA: TGCGCCAGCAGCGAACGGACAAGAAACACTGAAGCTTTCTTT. As protein: CASSERTRNTEAFF. The rearrangement links TRBV5-1 to TRBJ1-1; possible D gene TRBD1, 5 bases. Germline V lookup: CDR1 SGHRS, CDR2 YFSETQ. The CDR3 loop spans 14 amino acids. Trimming removed 4 bases at V and 2 bases at J, with 12 bases between.